This T cell receptor beta chain comes out of a study of T cell changes during pregnancy in multiple sclerosis. Germline loops: CDR1 SQVTM, CDR2 ANQGSEA. With V trimmed by 0 bases and J by 0 bases, 6 bases remained unmatched. The length of the CDR3 is 18 residues. TCRdb keeps only in-frame clones here, not all; method: immunoSEQ multiplex PCR. The profile covers 35,000 to 55,000 clones, with roughly 90% appearing a single time and 4% to 6% taken by the ten largest. This chain links TRBV29-1 with TRBJ2-6; 9 bases match TRBD2. This clonotype was obtained from a female donor in good health, enrolled as a control in a pregnancy study. Sequencing used peripheral blood, obtained in the second trimester of pregnancy. This chain's CDR3 is CSVEERRGGFSGANVLTF. The CDR3 DNA reads TGCAGCGTTGAAGAGAGGCGGGGGGGCTTCTCTGGGGCCAACGTCCTGACTTTC.